This T cell receptor (beta chain) is drawn from a study of shared clonotypes between healthy human individuals. Study details: The study used three CD4 naive, three CD4 memory, two CD8 naive and one CD8 memory plate per donor. Notes on the study in general: Naive subsets typically showed greater estimated richness than memory subsets. Between a handful of donors, naive CD4 clonotypes were shared at a level of approximately 5%.

Clones were read by immunoSEQ multiplex PCR, and TCRdb kept only the in-frame ones, dropping some. This repertoire shows approximately 2.5 million clones, over 85% found once; its top ten account for more than 0.35%. In the case of this clone: The antigen is unknown.

This CDR3 is built from 14 residues. V dropped 0 bases and J dropped 4; count of bases not matched to a gene: 2. CDR1 is LGHNA, CDR2 YSLEER, per germline. The gene calls are TRBV4-3 and TRBJ2-5; 7 nucleotides match TRBD1. The sample consisted of naive CD4+ T cells from PBMCs. Described subset: CD45RA+ positively selected. This receptor was taken from a young man in good health. Some clones in this sample may be carry-over from other donors' samples. DNA for the CDR3: TGCGCCAGCAGCCAAGAGACAGGGATAGAGACCCAGTACTTC. Translating gives CASSQETGIETQYF.